Presented here are 25 T cell receptor beta chains from one specimen sequenced in a study of T cells in Graves' hyperthyroidism and ophthalmopathy. It was RNA transcripts that yielded the amplified TCR beta CDR3 regions. First-round RT-PCR targeting the TCR CDR3 was performed with the HTBI primer set. One entry per CDR3 protein, called by TCRdb with MiXCR from the multiplex PCR reads. The sample lists hundreds of thousands of distinct CDR3 sequences, just under 20% occurring once. The sample taken for sequencing was blood. The receptors were gathered from a man aged 40-55 years with Graves' ophthalmopathy.

The chain joins TRBV29-1 to TRBJ2-7; D unclear. This CDR3 has 13 amino acids. The V gene's germline CDR1 is SQVTM and CDR2 ANQGSEA. Trimming shortened V by 4 bases and J by 7 bases, and 17 bases separated the two germline ends. CDR3 sequence reads: CSVGGRSIVEQYF. CDR3 nucleotide sequence: TGCAGCGTTGGTGGTCGGTCGATTGTGGAGCAGTACTTC.

This chain links TRBV19 with TRBJ2-7, with D perhaps TRBD2 (5 bases). Germline loops: CDR1 LNHDA, CDR2 SQIVND (reference sequence). Trimming pared 1 base from V and 0 bases from J, leaving 16 bases between. The CDR3 sequence is 17 residues long. The CDR3 sequence is CASSIAAFGVSSYEQYF. Here the CDR3 DNA reads TGTGCCAGTAGTATAGCCGCATTCGGGGTCAGCTCCTACGAGCAGTACTTC.

The chain links TRBV7-9 to TRBJ1-5, with a tentative D call TRBD1 (6 bases). This CDR3 is 14 amino acids long. CDR1 and CDR2 (germline): SEHNR, FQNEAQ (reference sequence). The V gene lost 4 bases and the J gene lost 4 bases, with 11 bases spanning the gap. The CDR3 reads CASSSGGANQPQHF. As DNA, the CDR3 is TGTGCCAGCAGCTCGGGGGGGGCTAATCAGCCCCAGCATTTT.

This clonotype was found many times. The genes are TRBV7-3 and TRBJ2-2; possibly TRBD2 for D (6 bases). The CDR3 is made up of 15 amino acids. Germline V CDR1 and CDR2: SGHTA, FQGTGA. The V end lost 4 bases, the J end lost 3 bases, and 12 bases lay between the germline ends. The CDR3 DNA reads as TGTGCCAGCAGCTCTGGCGGGGTGCACACCGGGGAGCTGTTTTTT. This sequence encodes CASSSGGVHTGELFF.

The chain links TRBV7-2 to TRBJ2-4; D gene unclear. Germline CDR1 reads SGHTA; CDR2 reads FQGNSA. CDR3 size: 14 residues. V gave up 6 bases and J gave up 5 bases, with 14 bases separating them. The CDR3 loop reads CASRQTAIQNIQYF. The CDR3 region has the DNA TGTGCCAGCAGACAAACAGCCATCCAAAACATTCAGTACTTC.

This chain joins TRBV7-9 and TRBJ2-3; no reliable D call. Trimming stripped 3 bases from V and 2 bases from J, with 9 bases between. The CDR3 length is 14 residues. Germline V lookup: CDR1 SEHNR, CDR2 FQNEAQ (reference sequence). This chain's CDR3 is CASSFVQPTDTQYF. Here the CDR3 DNA reads TGTGCCAGCAGCTTTGTCCAGCCCACAGATACGCAGTATTTT.

The gene calls are TRBV11-2 and TRBJ2-3; the match to TRBD2 covers 12 bases. The CDR3 consists of 16 residues. Trimming cost V 5 bases and J 6 bases; bases outside gene matches: 9. The germline V gene encodes CDR1 SGHAT and CDR2 FQNNGV. The CDR3 protein is CASSLKLAGGADTQYF. CDR3 sequence (DNA): TGTGCCAGCAGCCTGAAACTAGCGGGGGGTGCGGATACGCAGTATTTT.

Concerning this clonotype: A much larger clone differs by one base, so this may be a read error. V and J are TRBV27 and TRBJ2-7; 14 positions match TRBD2. Germline V gives CDR1 MNHEY, CDR2 SMNVEV (reference sequence). The CDR3 consists of 18 residues. The CDR3 region is CVSSLRLAGGPVSYEQYF. CDR3 DNA: TGTGTCAGCAGTCTTCGACTAGCGGGGGGGCCGGTTAGCTACGAGCAGTACTTC.

This clonotype has a handful of counts. This sequence joins TRBV6-1 and TRBJ2-7; D gene uncertain. V lost 8 bases and J 2 bases, leaving 10 bases between the germline ends. The CDR3 contains 12 residues. Germline V gene sequence: CDR1 MNHNS, CDR2 SASEGT. In nucleotides, the CDR3 is TGTGCCAGCCGGCCGTCCCCCTACGAGCAGTACTTC. It yields the protein CASRPSPYEQYF.

This chain joins TRBV28 and TRBJ1-2, with D perhaps matching TRBD1 (5 bases). The germline V and J ends were trimmed by 4 bases and 8 bases, with 20 bases remaining between them. Germline CDR1 reads MDHEN; CDR2 reads SYDVKM. CDR3 length: 15 residues. The CDR3 sequence: CASSWGGMINLGYTF. In DNA form, the CDR3 reads TGTGCCAGCAGTTGGGGGGGGATGATTAATCTCGGCTACACCTTC.

On this clonotype: A single base separates this from a much larger clone, so it may be a read error. V usage is TRBV5-1 and J usage is TRBJ2-7; 8 positions agree with TRBD2. CDR1 and CDR2 from the germline V gene are SGHRS and YFSETQ. The CDR3 is 17 residues long. J was trimmed by 5 bases and V by 4 bases; bases with no gene match: 17. The CDR3 is CASSPLQTSEELNEQYF. The CDR3 bases are TGCGCCAGCAGCCCTCTTCAGACTAGCGAGGAGTTGAACGAGCAGTACTTC.

The chain has TRBV27 and TRBJ2-5; D gene ambiguous. The CDR3 has 14 amino acids. Per the germline V gene, CDR1 is MNHEY and CDR2 is SMNVEV (reference sequence). V shed 6 bases and J shed 0 bases, with 11 bases lying between them. CDR3 DNA: TGTGCCAGCAGCCCCAGCCGGGACCAAGAGACCCAGTACTTC. This encodes CASSPSRDQETQYF.

Notes on this clonotype: This may be a read error, as it is one base from a much larger clone. V usage is TRBV7-8 and J usage is TRBJ2-3; TRBD1 or TRBD2 may be the D gene (6 bases each). Germline lookup yields CDR1 SGHVS and CDR2 FQNEAQ. Trimming shortened V by 7 bases and J by 3 bases, and 20 bases separated the two germline ends. The CDR3 extends over 16 amino acids. CDR3 DNA sequence: TGTGCCAGCACCCCCGATAGGGGGGCGCGTACAGATACGCAGTATTTT. This encodes CASTPDRGARTDTQYF.

The V gene is TRBV14, the J gene TRBJ2-3, with D unclear. Germline CDR1 SGHDN, CDR2 FVKESK. This CDR3 region has 14 residues. The V gene lost 3 bases and the J gene lost 4 bases, with 11 bases spanning the gap. The CDR3 coding sequence is TGTGCCAGCAGCCAGTTCAACTATGCAGATACGCAGTATTTT. Amino acid sequence: CASSQFNYADTQYF.

This clonotype was seen ten or more times. CDR3 loop: CASSLGGAWTEAFF. In DNA form, the CDR3 reads TGTGCCAGCAGCTTAGGGGGGGCATGGACTGAAGCTTTCTTT. The chain joins TRBV7-2 to TRBJ1-1; TRBD1 might be the D (6 bases). Germline values: CDR1 SGHTA, CDR2 FQGNSA. The CDR3 contains 14 residues. Trimming cost V 1 base and J 5 bases, with 11 bases left between them.

This chain joins TRBV27 and TRBJ2-7; D ambiguous. This CDR3 is 15 amino acids long. V was pared by 3 bases and J by 0 bases, with 12 bases between. CDR1 and CDR2 (germline): MNHEY, SMNVEV (reference sequence). DNA of the CDR3: TGTGCCAGCAGTTTCAGGCGGACGAGCTCCTACGAGCAGTACTTC. This encodes CASSFRRTSSYEQYF.

This clonotype has a single count. With a much larger clone just one base away, this may be a read error. The genes are TRBV30 and TRBJ2-2; possible D gene TRBD1, 6 bases. Germline V lookup: CDR1 GTSNPN, CDR2 SVGIG (reference sequence). CDR3 size: 18 residues. CDR3 residues: CAWSEGTLAIANTGELLF. The CDR3 bases are TGTGCCTGGAGTGAGGGGACACTCGCTATCGCGAACACCGGGGAGCTGCTTTTT. Supplemented by reference TRBV30 and TRBJ2-2, the full variable domain reads SQTIHQWPATLVQPVGSPLSLECTVEGTSNPNLYWYRQAAGRGLQLLFYSVGIGQISSEVPQNLSASRPQDRQFILSSKKLLLSDSGFYLCAWSEGTLAIANTGELLFGEGSRLTVL.

This clonotype was counted a few times. V usage is TRBV28 and J usage is TRBJ1-4, with a tentative D call TRBD1 (6 bases). The germline V gene has CDR1 MDHEN and CDR2 SYDVKM. With 7 bases removed from V and 3 bases from J, the gap between germline ends came to 18 bases. There are 16 residues in the CDR3. The CDR3 DNA reads as TGTGCCAGCACCCTGGCGGGGGCGACGGCTAATGAAAAACTGTTTTTT. Translating gives CASTLAGATANEKLFF.

This clonotype was detected a few times. The chain joins TRBV18 to TRBJ2-1, with D unclear. The germline gives CDR1 KGHSH, CDR2 LQKENI. Trimming pared 0 bases from V and 0 bases from J, leaving 15 bases between. CDR3 size: 18 residues. CDR3 bases: TGTGCCAGCTCACCACCGGCGGTGAAGCTAGACTCCTACAATGAGCAGTTCTTC. It is translated as CASSPPAVKLDSYNEQFF.

V gene TRBV7-9 combines with J gene TRBJ2-5; 8 bases agree with TRBD2. The CDR3 runs to 15 residues. The germline V gene encodes CDR1 SEHNR and CDR2 FQNEAQ (reference sequence). After removal of 6 bases from V and 5 bases from J, the junction contained 11 bases not matched to a gene. CDR3 residues: CASSYSGAGAETQYF. The CDR3 DNA sequence: TGTGCCAGCAGTTATAGCGGGGCGGGTGCGGAGACCCAGTACTTC.

As for this clonotype: A much larger clone sits a single nucleotide away, making a read error possible. This chain joins TRBV6-5 and TRBJ1-6; D might be TRBD1 (6 bases). CDR1 and CDR2 from the germline V gene are MNHEY and SVGAGI. This CDR3 contains 17 residues. CDR3: CASSYLSGTRDNSPPHF. The CDR3 DNA reads TGTGCCAGCAGTTACCTTTCCGGGACACGCGATAATTCACCCCCCCACTTT.

This clonotype has a handful of counts. This sequence joins TRBV6-6 and TRBJ1-1; possibly TRBD1 for D (5 bases). Looked up from germline, CDR1 is MNHNY and CDR2 is SVGAGI (reference sequence). This CDR3 is built from 16 residues. V lost 2 bases and J 1 base, leaving 14 bases between the germline ends. CDR3 coding DNA: TGTGCCAGCAGTTACCTCCCGGGGACGGCGAACACTGAAGCTTTCTTT. Its protein product is CASSYLPGTANTEAFF.

The V gene is TRBV5-1, the J gene TRBJ2-1; 9 bases line up with TRBD2. The CDR3 spans 18 residues. The junction had 15 bases not matched to a gene; V was cut back by 3 bases and J by 5 bases. The germline V gene has CDR1 SGHRS and CDR2 YFSETQ. DNA of the CDR3: TGCGCCAGCAGCTCCCCCCCAAACCGACTAGCGGTAAACAATGAGCAGTTCTTC. This codes for CASSSPPNRLAVNNEQFF.

This clonotype has just a few counts. This sequence joins TRBV27 and TRBJ1-5, with D possibly being TRBD1 (5 bases). CDR1 MNHEY and CDR2 SMNVEV come from the germline V gene (reference sequence). With 1 base removed from V and 3 bases from J, the gap between germline ends came to 10 bases. The CDR3 loop spans 15 amino acids. The CDR3 DNA reads as TGTGCCAGCAGTTTATATGGGGGATCCAATCAGCCCCAGCATTTT. Translating it yields CASSLYGGSNQPQHF.

This clonotype was counted at least ten times. Germline is not matched at one junction end, which may reflect a read error. The gene calls are TRBV10-3 and TRBJ2-1; 9 bases align to TRBD1. The CDR3 runs 14 residues. Germline CDR1 and CDR2: ENHRY and SYGVKD. Here the CDR3 reads CATSVGTGNNEQFF. In DNA form, the CDR3 reads TGTGCCACCAGTGTGGGGACAGGGAACAATGAGCAGTTCTTC.